These 4 T cell receptor beta chains share one sample of origin, sequenced in a study of T cell responses to AZD1222 COVID-19 vaccine. Assay: immunoSEQ multiplex PCR; the TCRdb copy retains only in-frame clones and omits some. This table holds under 50,000 clones, about 91% found once. Sequences were derived from peripheral blood, sampled 28 days after the second AZD1222 dose. These receptors came from an adult who received the AZD1222 COVID-19 vaccine.

V is TRBV9 and J is TRBJ2-3; TRBD2 is a possible D gene (6 bases). CDR3 length equals 15 residues. Between the trimmed V and J ends, which lost 4 bases and 4 bases, there was a span of 16 bases. Germline V gives CDR1 SGDLS, CDR2 YYNGEE. CDR3 coding DNA: TGTGCCAGCAGCCGCCCGGGAGTCTCTGCAGATACGCAGTATTTT. It specifies CASSRPGVSADTQYF.

This chain connects TRBV18 to TRBJ2-7; TRBD1 matches 7 bases. This CDR3 spans 16 amino acids. Germline CDR1 reads KGHSH; CDR2 reads LQKENI. Trimming took 0 bases from V and 2 from J; bases not matched to a gene: 7. CDR3 residues: CASSPPVQGSPYEQYF. CDR3 bases: TGTGCCAGCTCACCACCTGTACAGGGGTCCCCCTACGAGCAGTACTTC.

This chain uses TRBV6-1 with TRBJ2-2; 9 bases agree with TRBD2. Germline V gene data show CDR1 as MNHNS and CDR2 as SASEGT. The CDR3 length is 16 residues. V was clipped by 2 bases and J by 6 bases; unmatched bases: 7. DNA of the CDR3: TGTGCCAGCAGTGAATCGGCGGGAGGGTTCCCCGGGGAGCTGTTTTTT. Its protein is CASSESAGGFPGELFF.

This sequence joins TRBV7-2 and TRBJ1-1; D perhaps matches TRBD1 (5 bases). Trimming took 4 bases from V and 1 from J, leaving 13 bases between them. CDR3 length: 15 residues. From germline, CDR1 is SGHTA and CDR2 FQGNSA. CDR3 DNA: TGTGCCAGCAGCTACTACGCTGACAGGAACACTGAAGCTTTCTTT. Amino acids: CASSYYADRNTEAFF.